This entry is about one T cell receptor beta chain. The sample is drawn from a study of PD-1 blockade in classical Hodgkin lymphoma. Assay: immunoSEQ multiplex PCR; the TCRdb copy retains only in-frame clones and omits some. Counted here are roughly 50,000 clones, 85% to 90% occurring once; the ten biggest clones make up roughly 14%. Time point noted: cycle 4 day 1 (C4D1), after 5 to 7 weeks of nivolumab. Each and every patient relapsed after autologous stem cell transplantation, and patients got differing brentuximab vedotin exposure. This receptor was taken from a human donor with classical Hodgkin lymphoma. The specimen comprised peripheral blood mononuclear cells (PBMCs), sampled before the fourth cycle of nivolumab.

The CDR3 loop is CASSSPSGRGNEQFF. The CDR3 bases are TGTGCCAGCAGTTCCCCTAGCGGGAGGGGGAATGAGCAGTTCTTC. The chain employs TRBV28 and TRBJ2-1; 12 bases are shared with TRBD2. V shed 4 bases, J shed 7 bases, and the junction held 5 bases outside the gene matches. Per the germline V gene, CDR1 is MDHEN and CDR2 is SYDVKM. The CDR3 totals 15 residues.